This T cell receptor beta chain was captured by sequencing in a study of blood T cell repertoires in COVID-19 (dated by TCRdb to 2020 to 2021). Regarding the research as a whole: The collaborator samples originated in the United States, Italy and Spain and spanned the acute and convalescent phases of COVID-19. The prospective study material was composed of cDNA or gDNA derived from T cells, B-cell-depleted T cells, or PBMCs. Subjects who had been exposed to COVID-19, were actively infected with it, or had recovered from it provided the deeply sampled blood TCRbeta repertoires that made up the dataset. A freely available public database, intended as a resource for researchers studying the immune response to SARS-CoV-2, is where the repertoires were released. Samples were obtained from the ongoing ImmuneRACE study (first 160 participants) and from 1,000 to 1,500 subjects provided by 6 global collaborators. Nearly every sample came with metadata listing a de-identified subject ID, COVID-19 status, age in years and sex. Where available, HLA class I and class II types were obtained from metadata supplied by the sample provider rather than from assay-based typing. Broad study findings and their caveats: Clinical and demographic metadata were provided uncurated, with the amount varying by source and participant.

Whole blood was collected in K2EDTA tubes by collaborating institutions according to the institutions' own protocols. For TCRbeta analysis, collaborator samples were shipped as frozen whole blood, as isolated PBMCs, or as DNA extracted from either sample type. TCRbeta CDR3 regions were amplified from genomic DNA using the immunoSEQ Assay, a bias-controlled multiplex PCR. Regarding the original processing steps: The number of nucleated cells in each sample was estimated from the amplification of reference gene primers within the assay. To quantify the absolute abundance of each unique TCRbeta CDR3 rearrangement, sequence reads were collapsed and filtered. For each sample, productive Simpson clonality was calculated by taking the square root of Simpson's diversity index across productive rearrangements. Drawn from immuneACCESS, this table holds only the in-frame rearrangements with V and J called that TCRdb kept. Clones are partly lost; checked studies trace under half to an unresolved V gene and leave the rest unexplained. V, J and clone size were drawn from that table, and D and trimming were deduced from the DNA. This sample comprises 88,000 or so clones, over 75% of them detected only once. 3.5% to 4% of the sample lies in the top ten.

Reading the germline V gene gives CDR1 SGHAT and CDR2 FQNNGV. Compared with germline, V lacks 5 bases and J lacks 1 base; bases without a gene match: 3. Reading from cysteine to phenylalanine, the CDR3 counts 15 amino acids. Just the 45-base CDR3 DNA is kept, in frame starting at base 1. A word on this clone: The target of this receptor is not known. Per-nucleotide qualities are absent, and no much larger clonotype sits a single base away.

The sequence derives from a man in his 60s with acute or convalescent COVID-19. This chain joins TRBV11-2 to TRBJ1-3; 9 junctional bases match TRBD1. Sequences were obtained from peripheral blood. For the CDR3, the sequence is CASSHRGPSGNTIYF. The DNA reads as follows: TGTGCCAGCAGCCACAGGGGGCCTTCTGGAAACACCATATATTTT. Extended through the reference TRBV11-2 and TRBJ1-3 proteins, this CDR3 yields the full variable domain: EAGVAQSPRYKIIEKRQSVAFWCNPISGHATLYWYQQILGQGPKLLIQFQNNGVVDDSQLPKDRFSAERLKGVDSTLKIQPAKLEDSAVYLCASSHRGPSGNTIYFGEGSWLTVV.